This TCR beta chain was sequenced during a study of blood T cell repertoires in COVID-19. The overall study: The United States, Italy and Spain supplied acute and convalescent COVID-19 samples.

The CDR3 extends over 14 amino acids. Trimming removed 7 bases from V and 4 bases from J; junction bases left unmatched: 6. CDR1 is LNHDA and CDR2 is SQIVND in the germline V gene (reference sequence). Original processing notes: How many nucleated cells were present was estimated from reference gene primer amplification. Profiled with immunoSEQ multiplex PCR; TCRdb holds only in-frame clones, not every one. V and J calls and clone size are given by that table; D and trimming were obtained from the DNA. The sample lists about 75,000 clones; roughly 70% were seen once. The material sequenced was peripheral blood. This sequence was found in a human donor with acute or convalescent COVID-19. The donor label of this sample is uncertain. The chain recombines TRBV19 with TRBJ2-3, with 9 bases fitting TRBD1. The CDR3 DNA is TGTGCCAGTAAGGAGGGACAGGGAGCAGATACGCAGTATTTT. This translates into CASKEGQGADTQYF.